The source of this T cell receptor beta chain is a study of cytomegalovirus exposure and HLA in healthy donors. Broader study findings: Generally TCR sequences proved uncommon, though certain public TCRs appeared in numerous donors. Data from an earlier analysis indicated that most TCR beta V segments were productive either about 90% or about 30% of the time. Later analysis placed DRB1 highest and HLA-C lowest in TCR association rates, which differed by HLA locus.

PCR primers comprised 60 Vbeta and 13 Jbeta primers. Assay used: immunoSEQ multiplex PCR; TCRdb lists only in-frame clones, some missing. The sample has around 140,000 clones. Details on this clone: Its antigen is not known.

The V segment lost 6 bases and the J segment 0 bases; nucleotides outside the gene matches: 6. The CDR3 has 15 residues. Germline V gene lookup returns CDR1 SGHDN and CDR2 FVKESK. The chain recombines TRBV14 with TRBJ2-7; the match to TRBD1 covers 9 bases. This receptor was taken from a woman between 50 and 59 years old in good health and CMV-seronegative. Sample: PBMCs. The DNA for the CDR3 is TGTGCCAGCAGTGATACAGGGGGCACCTCCTACGAGCAGTACTTC. Protein: CASSDTGGTSYEQYF.